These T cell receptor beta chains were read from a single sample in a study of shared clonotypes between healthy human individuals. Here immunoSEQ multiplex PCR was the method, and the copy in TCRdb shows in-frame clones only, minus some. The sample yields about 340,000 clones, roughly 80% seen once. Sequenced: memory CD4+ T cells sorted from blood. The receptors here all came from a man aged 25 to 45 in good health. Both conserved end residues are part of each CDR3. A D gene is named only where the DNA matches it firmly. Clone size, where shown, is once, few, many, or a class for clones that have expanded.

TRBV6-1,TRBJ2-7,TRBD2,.,CASSEALWTAGGHEQYF,TGTGCCAGCAGTGAAGCGCTCTGGACAGCGGGAGGGCATGAGCAGTACTTC
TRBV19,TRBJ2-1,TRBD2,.,CASSMKGLAGDEQFF,TGTGCCAGTAGTATGAAGGGACTAGCGGGCGATGAGCAGTTCTTC
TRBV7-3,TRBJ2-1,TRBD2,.,CASSGSGSSSGEQFF,TGTGCCAGCAGCGGGAGCGGGAGTAGTAGCGGTGAGCAGTTCTTC
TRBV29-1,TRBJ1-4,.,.,CSVEGGGHEKLFF,TGCAGCGTTGAGGGGGGCGGGCATGAAAAACTGTTTTTT
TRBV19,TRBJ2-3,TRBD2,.,CASSKTSGRKYFTDTQYF,TGTGCCAGTAGTAAGACTAGCGGGAGGAAGTATTTCACAGATACGCAGTATTTT
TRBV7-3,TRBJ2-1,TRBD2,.,CASSFLPTSGSSYNEQFF,TGTGCCAGCAGCTTTTTGCCGACTAGCGGGAGTTCCTACAATGAGCAGTTCTTC
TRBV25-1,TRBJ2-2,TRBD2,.,CASTTTSGKSTGELFF,TGTGCCAGCACAACGACTAGCGGGAAGTCCACCGGGGAGCTGTTTTTT
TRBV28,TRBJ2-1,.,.,CASSLMEDEQFF,TGTGCCAGCAGTCTGATGGAGGATGAGCAGTTCTTC
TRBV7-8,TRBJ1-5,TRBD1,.,CASSFGTRQGFNQPQHF,TGTGCCAGCAGCTTCGGCACGAGACAGGGCTTCAATCAGCCCCAGCATTTT
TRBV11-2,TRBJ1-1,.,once,CASSTSQGKGTEAFF,TGTGCCAGCAGCACGTCACAGGGAAAAGGAACTGAAGCTTTCTTT
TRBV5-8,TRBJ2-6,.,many,CASSLLSPGANVLTF,TGTGCCAGCAGCTTGTTATCGCCTGGGGCCAACGTCCTGACTTTC
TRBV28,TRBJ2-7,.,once,CASSLSSYEQYF,TGTGCCAGCAGTTTATCCTCCTACGAGCAGTACTTC
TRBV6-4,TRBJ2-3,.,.,CASSVGGASTDTQYF,TGTGCCAGCAGTGTTGGAGGGGCTAGCACAGATACGCAGTATTTT
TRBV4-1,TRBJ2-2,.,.,CASSQDLAPGLLGRTGELFF,TGCGCCAGCAGCCAAGACTTAGCCCCGGGGCTATTAGGGCGTACCGGGGAGCTGTTTTTT
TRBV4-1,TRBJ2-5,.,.,CASSQDRGIGETQYF,TGCGCCAGCAGCCAAGATAGGGGAATCGGAGAGACCCAGTACTTC
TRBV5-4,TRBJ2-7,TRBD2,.,CASSLSLSGYNYEQYF,TGTGCCAGCAGCTTAAGCCTTAGCGGGTATAACTACGAGCAGTACTTC
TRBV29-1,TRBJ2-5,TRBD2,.,CSVDLTSGRVRSSETQYF,TGCAGCGTTGACCTGACTAGCGGGAGGGTGCGTTCATCAGAGACCCAGTACTTC
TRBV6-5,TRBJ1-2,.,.,CASSSFGQIGSGYTF,TGTGCCAGCAGTTCATTCGGACAGATTGGGTCTGGCTACACCTTC
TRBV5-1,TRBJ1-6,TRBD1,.,CASSSTGGDSPLHF,TGCGCCAGCAGCTCCACAGGGGGCGATTCACCCCTCCACTTT
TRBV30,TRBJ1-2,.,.,CAWSVSGGRNYGYTF,TGTGCCTGGAGTGTTTCTGGGGGCCGGAACTATGGCTACACCTTC
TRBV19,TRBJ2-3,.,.,CASSNQGVDTQYF,TGTGCCAGTAGTAACCAGGGTGTGGATACGCAGTATTTT
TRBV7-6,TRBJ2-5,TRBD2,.,CANSLGPTSGMGETQYF,TGTGCCAACAGCTTAGGGCCGACTAGCGGGATGGGTGAGACCCAGTACTTC
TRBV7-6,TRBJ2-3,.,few,CASSLAGTDSDTQYF,TGTGCCAGCAGCTTAGCTGGGACTGACTCCGATACGCAGTATTTT
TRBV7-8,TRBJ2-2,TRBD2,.,CASSPTSGTNTGELFF,TGTGCCAGCAGCCCGACTAGCGGAACGAACACCGGGGAGCTGTTTTTT
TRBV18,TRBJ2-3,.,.,CASSPTTYTDTQYF,TGTGCCAGCTCACCAACTACCTACACAGATACGCAGTATTTT
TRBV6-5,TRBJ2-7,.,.,CASRLQGSRTYEQYF,TGTGCCAGCAGGCTACAAGGGAGCAGAACCTACGAGCAGTACTTC
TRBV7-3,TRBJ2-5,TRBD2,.,CASSRGEGETQYF,TGTGCCAGCAGCCGCGGGGAGGGGGAGACCCAGTACTTC
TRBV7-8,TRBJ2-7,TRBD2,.,CASSPWTSSYEQYF,TGTGCCAGCAGCCCGTGGACTAGCTCCTACGAGCAGTACTTC
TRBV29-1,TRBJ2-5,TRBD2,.,CSAPGRGRGETQYF,TGCAGCGCCCCCGGGCGGGGGAGAGGGGAGACCCAGTACTTC
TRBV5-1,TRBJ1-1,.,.,CASSPSVGAETFF,TGCGCCAGCAGCCCCTCCGTAGGGGCTGAAACTTTCTTT
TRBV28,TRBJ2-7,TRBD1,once,CASSRPGQSYEQYF,TGTGCCAGCAGCCGCCCGGGACAGTCCTACGAGCAGTACTTC
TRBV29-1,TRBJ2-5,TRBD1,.,CSVEGGTGEQETQYF,TGCAGCGTTGAAGGAGGGACAGGTGAACAAGAGACCCAGTACTTC
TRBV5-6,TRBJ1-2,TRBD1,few,CASSLDGTGGTKRYGYTF,TGTGCCAGCAGCTTGGACGGGACAGGGGGAACCAAGAGATATGGCTACACCTTC
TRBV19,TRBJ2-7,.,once,CASSPLEFRTDSYEQYF,TGTGCCAGTAGCCCGTTGGAGTTCCGGACAGACTCCTACGAGCAGTACTTC
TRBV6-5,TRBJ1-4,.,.,CASSPGRGREKLFF,TGTGCCAGCAGTCCAGGGCGGGGGCGTGAAAAACTGTTTTTT
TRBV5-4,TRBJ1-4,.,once,CASSSKGGAEKLFF,TGTGCCAGCAGCTCGAAAGGGGGTGCTGAAAAACTGTTTTTT
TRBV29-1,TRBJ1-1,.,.,CSVSFPGANTEAFF,TGCAGCGTCTCTTTCCCGGGCGCGAACACTGAAGCTTTCTTT
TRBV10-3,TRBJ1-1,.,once,CAISEDFPNTEAFF,TGTGCCATCAGTGAAGACTTCCCGAACACTGAAGCTTTCTTT
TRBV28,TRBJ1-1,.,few,CASRATEAFF,TGTGCCAGCCGGGCGACTGAAGCTTTCTTT
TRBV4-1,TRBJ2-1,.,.,CASSQEGRAGQFF,TGCGCCAGCAGCCAGGAAGGACGCGCTGGGCAGTTCTTC
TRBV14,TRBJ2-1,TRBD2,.,CASSQDLSGRRGEQFF,TGTGCCAGCAGCCAAGATCTCAGCGGGAGGCGGGGTGAGCAGTTCTTC
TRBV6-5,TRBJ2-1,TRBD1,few,CASSTGVSNEQFF,TGTGCCAGCAGCACAGGGGTCTCCAATGAGCAGTTCTTC
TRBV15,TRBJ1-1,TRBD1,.,CATSRAGTGSEAFF,TGTGCCACCAGCAGAGCCGGGACAGGGTCTGAAGCTTTCTTT
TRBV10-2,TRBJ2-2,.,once,CASSDTFGELFF,TGCGCCAGCAGTGATACCTTCGGGGAGCTGTTTTTT
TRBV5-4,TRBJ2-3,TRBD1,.,CASSGRDRGTDTQYF,TGTGCCAGCAGCGGCCGGGACAGGGGCACAGATACGCAGTATTTT
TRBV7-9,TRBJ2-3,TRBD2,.,CASSPSGGLATDTQYF,TGTGCCAGCAGCCCCTCGGGGGGACTAGCAACAGATACGCAGTATTTT
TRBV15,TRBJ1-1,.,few,CATRGRGTEAFF,TGTGCCACCAGGGGACGGGGCACTGAAGCTTTCTTT
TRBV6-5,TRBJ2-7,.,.,CASSYGGGSSGEQYF,TGTGCCAGCAGTTACGGGGGCGGGAGCTCTGGCGAGCAGTACTTC
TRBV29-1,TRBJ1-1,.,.,CSVAHPLRVPGNTEAFF,TGCAGCGTTGCCCACCCCTTAAGAGTTCCAGGAAACACTGAAGCTTTCTTT
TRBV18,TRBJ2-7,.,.,CASSPRRGERYEQYF,TGTGCCAGCTCACCTCGGCGAGGTGAGCGCTACGAGCAGTACTTC
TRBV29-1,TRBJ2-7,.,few,CSVDGPSDEQYF,TGCAGCGTTGATGGCCCTTCGGACGAGCAGTACTTC
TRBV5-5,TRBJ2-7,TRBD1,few,CASSLAGQALSYEQYF,TGTGCCAGCAGCTTGGCCGGACAGGCACTCTCCTACGAGCAGTACTTC
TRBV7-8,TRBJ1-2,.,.,CASSLVQGGYTF,TGTGCCAGCAGCTTAGTTCAGGGCGGCTACACCTTC
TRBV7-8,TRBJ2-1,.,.,CASSLDYYNEQFF,TGTGCCAGCAGCTTAGACTATTACAATGAGCAGTTCTTC
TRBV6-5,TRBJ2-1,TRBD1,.,CASRMSGGYNEQFF,TGTGCCAGCAGGATGTCAGGGGGTTACAATGAGCAGTTCTTC